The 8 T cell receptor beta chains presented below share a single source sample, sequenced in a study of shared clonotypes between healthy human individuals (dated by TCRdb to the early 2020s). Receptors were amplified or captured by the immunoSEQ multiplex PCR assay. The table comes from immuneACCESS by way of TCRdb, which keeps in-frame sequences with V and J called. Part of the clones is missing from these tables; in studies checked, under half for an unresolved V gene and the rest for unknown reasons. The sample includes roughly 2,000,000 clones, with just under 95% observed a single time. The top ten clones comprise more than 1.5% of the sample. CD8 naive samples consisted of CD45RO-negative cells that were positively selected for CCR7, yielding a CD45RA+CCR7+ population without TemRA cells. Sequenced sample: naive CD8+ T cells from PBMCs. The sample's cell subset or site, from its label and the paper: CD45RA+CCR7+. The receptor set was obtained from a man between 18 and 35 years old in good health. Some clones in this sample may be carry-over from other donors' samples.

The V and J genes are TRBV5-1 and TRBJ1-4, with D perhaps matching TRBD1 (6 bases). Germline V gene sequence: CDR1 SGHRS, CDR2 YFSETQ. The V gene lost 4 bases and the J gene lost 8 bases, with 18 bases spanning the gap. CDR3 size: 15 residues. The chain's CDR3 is CASSDNRAVGEKLFF. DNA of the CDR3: TGCGCCAGCAGCGACAACAGGGCGGTGGGAGAAAAACTGTTTTTT.

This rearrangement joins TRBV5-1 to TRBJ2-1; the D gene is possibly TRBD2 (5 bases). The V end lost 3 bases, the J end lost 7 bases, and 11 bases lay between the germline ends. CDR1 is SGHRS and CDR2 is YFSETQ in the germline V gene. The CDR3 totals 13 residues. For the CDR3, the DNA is TGCGCCAGCAGCTCTGGAGGTGTGAATGAGCAGTTCTTC. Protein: CASSSGGVNEQFF.

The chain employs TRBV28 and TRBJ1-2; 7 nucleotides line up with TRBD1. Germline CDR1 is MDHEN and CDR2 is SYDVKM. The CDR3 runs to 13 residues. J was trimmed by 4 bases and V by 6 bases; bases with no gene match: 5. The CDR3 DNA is TGTGCCAGCAGAGGGGGCGGCGTCTATGGCTACACCTTC. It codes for CASRGGGVYGYTF.

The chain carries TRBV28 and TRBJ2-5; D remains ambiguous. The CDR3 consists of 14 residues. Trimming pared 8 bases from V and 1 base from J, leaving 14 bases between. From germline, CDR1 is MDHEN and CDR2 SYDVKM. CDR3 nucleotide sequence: TGTGCCAGCCGCCATAAGGGTCTCCAAGAGACCCAGTACTTC. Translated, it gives CASRHKGLQETQYF.

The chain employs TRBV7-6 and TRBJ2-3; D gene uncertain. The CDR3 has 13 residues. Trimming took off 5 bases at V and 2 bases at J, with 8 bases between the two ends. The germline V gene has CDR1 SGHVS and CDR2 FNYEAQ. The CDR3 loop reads CASSLPVTDTQYF. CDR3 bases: TGTGCCAGCAGCCTACCCGTCACAGATACGCAGTATTTT.

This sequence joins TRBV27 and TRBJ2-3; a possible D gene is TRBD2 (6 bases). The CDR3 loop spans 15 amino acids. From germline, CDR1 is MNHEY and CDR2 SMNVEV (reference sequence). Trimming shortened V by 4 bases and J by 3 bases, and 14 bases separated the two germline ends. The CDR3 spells CASSSIAEPTDTQYF. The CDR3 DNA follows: TGTGCCAGCAGTTCAATAGCGGAGCCAACAGATACGCAGTATTTT.

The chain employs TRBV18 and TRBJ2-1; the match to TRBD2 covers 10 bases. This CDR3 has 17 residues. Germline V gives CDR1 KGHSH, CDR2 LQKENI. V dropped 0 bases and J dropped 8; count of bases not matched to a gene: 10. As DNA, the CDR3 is TGTGCCAGCTCACCACCCAGGCTAGCGGGAGTGGGCTATGAGCAGTTCTTC. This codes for CASSPPRLAGVGYEQFF.

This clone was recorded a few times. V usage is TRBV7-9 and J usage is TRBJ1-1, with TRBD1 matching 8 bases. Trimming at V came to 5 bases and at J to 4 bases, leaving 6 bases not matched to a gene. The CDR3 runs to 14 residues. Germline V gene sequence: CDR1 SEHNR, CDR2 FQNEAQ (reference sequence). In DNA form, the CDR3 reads TGTGCCAGCAGCCCCCGGACAGGGCGCACTGAAGCTTTCTTT. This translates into CASSPRTGRTEAFF.